This TCR beta chain appears in the sequencing data of a study of T cell repertoires in cytomegalovirus infection. Study information: Both a matching HLA type and CMV infection were indicated by public TCR beta signatures.

The CDR3 covers 16 residues. With V trimmed by 5 bases and J by 5 bases, 6 bases remained unmatched. Germline V gene lookup returns CDR1 SGHVS and CDR2 FNYEAQ. This clonotype was seen many times. Its specificity is not known. TCRdb re-analysed the reads in MiXCR, keeping a single row per CDR3 protein. The sample yields roughly 250,000 distinct CDR3 sequences, about 23% seen once. Overall study results and limits: HLA-C-restricted CMV-specific TCR beta clonotypes were dominant in the ex vivo response.

The V gene is TRBV7-6, the J gene TRBJ2-2; 12 bases align to TRBD2. Source material: CD8+ T cells from PBMCs. The origin of this receptor is a human donor in good health (CMV status not recorded). Some clones in this sample may be carry-over from other donors' samples. Here the CDR3 reads CASSAGTSGLTGELFF. CDR3 nucleotide sequence: TGTGCCAGCAGCGCAGGGACTAGCGGGTTGACCGGGGAGCTGTTTTTT.